The 18 T cell receptor beta chains in this list originate from one sample, sequenced in a study of Ad26.COV2.S vaccination and SARS-CoV-2 variants (dated by TCRdb to the early 2020s). Explained via the paper, the treatment or condition label denotes: roughly 19 received Ad26.COV2.S at low or high dose, single or two shots; several received placebo; per-sample allocation not given. For vaccine and placebo recipients, repertoires were sequenced using samples collected on day 63 after the first injection. The library was produced with the immunoSEQ multiplex PCR assay. TCRdb re-hosts the immuneACCESS table, in-frame sequences only. Its copies lack some clones; in the studies checked, an unresolved V gene accounts for under half of them, and the cause for the rest is not known. A total of a few hundred thousand clones appear in this sample, about 92% of them only once. The ten largest clones add up to 1.5% to 2% of the sample.

The specimen comprised peripheral blood, sampled in a trial of Ad26.COV2.S vaccine versus placebo. The receptors were sampled from a person aged 18-65 years who received the Ad26.COV2.S COVID-19 vaccine or a placebo.

This clone was picked up one time. This chain uses TRBV5-5 with TRBJ1-1, with D hard to call. V lost 7 bases and J 8 bases, leaving 18 bases between the germline ends. CDR3 length: 13 amino acids. The V gene's germline CDR1 is SGHKS and CDR2 YYEKEE (reference sequence). The DNA for the CDR3 is TGTGCCAGCTGCGATGAGACGGATATCGAAGCTTTCTTT. It codes for CASCDETDIEAFF.

In this sample, this clone turned up once. This CDR3 is also generated by other DNA sequences in the sample. V and J are TRBV18 and TRBJ2-7, with D possibly being TRBD1 (5 bases). Germline loops: CDR1 KGHSH, CDR2 LQKENI. This CDR3 is 13 amino acids long. V was pared by 2 bases and J by 0 bases, with 5 bases between. The CDR3 reads CASSPDSSYEQYF. The CDR3, as DNA: TGTGCCAGCTCACCAGACAGCTCCTACGAGCAGTACTTC.

The chain recombines TRBV6-2 or TRBV6-3 with TRBJ2-5, with TRBD2 matching 7 bases. The CDR3 contains 15 residues. The V and J ends lost 6 bases and 1 base, in that order; junction bases with no gene match: 8. Germline CDR1 MNHEY, CDR2 SVGEGT. Written as DNA, the CDR3 is TGTGCCAGCAGCCCAATAGCGGGTTCCCAAGAGACCCAGTACTTC. Protein sequence: CASSPIAGSQETQYF.

The chain is built from TRBV14 and TRBJ2-1; D might be TRBD2 (6 bases). This CDR3 has 15 amino acids. The V gene's germline CDR1 is SGHDN and CDR2 FVKESK. Trimming left V 2 bases short and J 0 bases short, with 8 bases between. CDR3 region: CASSQPGVSYNEQFF. The CDR3 bases are TGTGCCAGCAGCCAACCGGGGGTCTCCTACAATGAGCAGTTCTTC.

The chain links TRBV30 to TRBJ2-1, with 7 positions matching TRBD2. Germline V gene sequence: CDR1 GTSNPN, CDR2 SVGIG (reference sequence). There are 15 residues in the CDR3. Trimming took 0 bases from V and 3 from J; bases not matched to a gene: 5. CDR3: CAWSVRQRDYNEQFF. The CDR3, as DNA: TGTGCCTGGAGTGTACGGCAGCGGGACTACAATGAGCAGTTCTTC.

V is TRBV19 and J is TRBJ2-1; D is possibly TRBD1 (5 bases). Germline V lookup: CDR1 LNHDA, CDR2 SQIVND (reference sequence). CDR3 length: 20 residues. Trimming stripped 1 base from V and 2 bases from J, with 24 bases between. This CDR3 is CASSIGYGGVAREAYNEQFF. The CDR3 DNA follows: TGTGCCAGTAGTATAGGCTACGGTGGGGTAGCCAGGGAAGCCTACAATGAGCAGTTCTTC.

The chain has TRBV2 and TRBJ2-3; 8 bases fit TRBD2. V trimming: 3 bases; J trimming: 3 bases; junction bases outside the gene matches: 8. Germline CDR1 SNHLY, CDR2 FYNNEI. The CDR3 is 16 residues long. The CDR3 sequence: CASSDPLAAATDTQYF. The CDR3 DNA reads as TGTGCCAGCAGTGACCCACTAGCGGCCGCTACAGATACGCAGTATTTT.

The rearrangement links TRBV2 to TRBJ2-7; 9 bases fit TRBD1. The V and J ends lost 5 bases and 4 bases, in that order; junction bases with no gene match: 3. Germline V CDR1 and CDR2: SNHLY, FYNNEI. The CDR3 totals 13 residues. The CDR3 loop is CASSRTGEYEQYF. Written as DNA, the CDR3 is TGTGCCAGCAGTAGGACAGGGGAATACGAGCAGTACTTC. The entire variable domain, with the rest obtained from reference TRBV2 and TRBJ2-7, is as follows: EPEVTQTPSHQVTQMGQEVILRCVPISNHLYFYWYRQILGQKVEFLVSFYNNEISEKSEIFDDQFSVERPDGSNFTLKIRSTKLEDSAMYFCASSRTGEYEQYFGPGTRLTVT.

The gene calls are TRBV4-3 and TRBJ2-7; 8 bases align to TRBD2. CDR3 length: 16 amino acids. After removal of 0 bases from V and 4 bases from J, the junction contained 8 bases not matched to a gene. Per the germline V gene, CDR1 is LGHNA and CDR2 is YSLEER. In nucleotides, the CDR3 is TGCGCCAGCAGCCAAGATTGGGGACTAGACACATACGAGCAGTACTTC. Translation gives CASSQDWGLDTYEQYF.

V and J are TRBV15 and TRBJ1-2; TRBD1 matches at 7 bases. Unmatched junction bases numbered 9, after V lost 5 bases and J lost 6 bases. Germline V lookup: CDR1 LNHNV, CDR2 YYDKDF (reference sequence). The CDR3 consists of 14 residues. DNA of the CDR3: TGTGCCACCAGCCGAAGAACAGGGGAGGATGGCTACACCTTC. The encoded protein is CATSRRTGEDGYTF.

The chain joins TRBV7-2 to TRBJ1-6; D gene uncertain. The CDR3 loop spans 15 amino acids. CDR1 is SGHTA, CDR2 FQGNSA, per germline. The V gene lost 5 bases and the J gene lost 7 bases, with 15 bases spanning the gap. The chain's CDR3 is CASSTDAAPNSPLHF. In nucleotides, the CDR3 is TGTGCCAGCAGCACGGACGCAGCACCAAATTCACCCCTCCACTTT.

This clone is a singleton in its sample. This rearrangement joins TRBV25-1 to TRBJ2-4; D not certain. Trimming removed 7 bases from V and 3 bases from J, with 4 bases in between. Germline CDR1 MGHDK, CDR2 SYGVNS. CDR3 length: 11 amino acids. CDR3 nucleotide sequence: TGTGCCAGCAAGGGCAAAAACATTCAGTACTTC. Translation gives CASKGKNIQYF.

The V call is TRBV5-1, the J call TRBJ1-1, with TRBD1 as a possible D gene (6 bases). Looked up from germline, CDR1 is SGHRS and CDR2 is YFSETQ. The CDR3 is 16 residues long. With 0 bases removed from V and 0 bases from J, the gap between germline ends came to 12 bases. CDR3 sequence reads: CASSLAGQPMNTEAFF. The CDR3 bases are TGCGCCAGCAGCTTGGCCGGACAGCCCATGAACACTGAAGCTTTCTTT.

J is TRBJ1-1 and V is TRBV6-5, with 9 bases matching TRBD1. The CDR3 runs 15 residues. The J segment lost 5 bases and the V segment lost 5 bases, leaving 9 bases of the junction unmatched. Germline loops: CDR1 MNHEY, CDR2 SVGAGI. The CDR3 DNA sequence: TGTGCCAGCAGTCACAGGACAGGGGATGAAACTGAAGCTTTCTTT. It codes for CASSHRTGDETEAFF.

In this sample, this clone turned up a few times. The chain recombines TRBV5-4 with TRBJ2-1, with 12 nucleotides matching TRBD2. The CDR3 covers 17 residues. Germline V CDR1 and CDR2: SGHNT, YYREEE (reference sequence). With 3 bases clipped from V and 4 bases from J, the junction kept 8 bases outside the gene matches. CDR3 sequence reads: CASSYTQLAGGYNEQFF. Written as DNA, the CDR3 is TGTGCCAGCAGCTATACCCAACTAGCGGGGGGTTACAATGAGCAGTTCTTC.

The J gene is TRBJ2-3, the V gene TRBV5-1; no clear D gene. Germline V gene sequence: CDR1 SGHRS, CDR2 YFSETQ. V was shortened by 4 bases and J by 0 bases, with 15 bases between the two germline ends. The CDR3 covers 16 residues. The CDR3 bases are TGCGCCAGCAGCGCCGCTATGAGGTCTAGCACAGATACGCAGTATTTT. It is translated as CASSAAMRSSTDTQYF.

J is TRBJ2-3 and V is TRBV2; 14 nucleotides match TRBD2. The CDR3 runs to 18 residues. Germline-derived CDR1 and CDR2 are SNHLY and FYNNEI. With 3 bases clipped from V and 2 bases from J, the junction kept 7 bases outside the gene matches. CDR3 DNA: TGTGCCAGCAGTGATAAGTGGACTAGCGGGGGGACCACAGATACGCAGTATTTT. Translated, it gives CASSDKWTSGGTTDTQYF.

Note on this clone: Other DNA sequences in this sample translate to the same CDR3. The rearrangement joins TRBV27 to TRBJ1-1; the D gene is possibly TRBD1 (6 bases). Trimming pared 3 bases from V and 2 bases from J, leaving 7 bases between. CDR1 is MNHEY and CDR2 is SMNVEV in the germline V gene (reference sequence). The CDR3 totals 13 residues. CDR3 in DNA: TGTGCCAGCAGTTTGGACAGAAACACTGAAGCTTTCTTT. Translating gives CASSLDRNTEAFF.